This T cell receptor beta chain came from a study of T cell responses to AZD1222 COVID-19 vaccine. Germline V gives CDR1 MGHRA, CDR2 YSYEKL. The ends were cut back, 1 base at V and 1 base at J, with 7 bases in the middle. The CDR3 sequence is 14 residues long. The study's findings and limits: Possibly, clonal diversity was underestimated; donors were largely white British and included more females.

Produced via immunoSEQ multiplex PCR; TCRdb's table is partial and in-frame only. Here the sample spans about 68,000 clones, 88% being singletons. Details on this clone: Its cognate antigen is unknown.

This TCR was recovered from an adult in good health. This sequence joins TRBV4-1 and TRBJ1-1; D unresolved. The material was peripheral blood, obtained on day 0 of AZD1222 vaccination. This CDR3 is CASSQVWKNTEAFF. For the CDR3, the DNA is TGCGCCAGCAGCCAAGTTTGGAAGAACACTGAAGCTTTCTTT.